Listed here are 29 T cell receptor beta chains from one sample, sequenced in a study of blood T cell repertoires in COVID-19. Sequenced by immunoSEQ multiplex PCR; TCRdb stores in-frame clones only, minus some. Found here are approximately 280,000 clones, 65% to 90% of them singletons; the top ten hold approximately 5%. Sequenced: peripheral blood. The receptors were gathered from a man aged 45-65 years with active or convalescent COVID-19.

The V and J genes are TRBV5-6 and TRBJ1-6, with D hard to call. This CDR3 has 17 residues. The V gene's germline CDR1 is SGHDT and CDR2 YYEEEE. Trimming cost V 0 bases and J 9 bases, with 19 bases left between them. The DNA for the CDR3 is TGTGCCAGCAGCTTGGAAGTTGCGGGCGGATCTGGTTCACCCCTCCACTTT. As protein: CASSLEVAGGSGSPLHF.

This rearrangement joins TRBV18 to TRBJ2-4; tentative D call: TRBD1 (6 bases). Trimming left V 6 bases short and J 2 bases short, with 11 bases between. CDR1 KGHSH and CDR2 LQKENI come from the germline V gene. This CDR3 contains 14 residues. CDR3 protein: CASSGTGSKNIQYF. The CDR3 nucleotides read TGTGCCAGCTCGGGTACAGGGTCCAAAAACATTCAGTACTTC. Combining the CDR3 with reference TRBV18 and TRBJ2-4 gives the whole variable domain NAGVMQNPRHLVRRRGQEARLRCSPMKGHSHVYWYRQLPEEGLKFMVYLQKENIIDESGMPKERFSAEFPKEGPSILRIQQVVRGDSAAYFCASSGTGSKNIQYFGAGTRLSVL.

This sequence joins TRBV3-1 (or the pseudogene TRBV3-2) and TRBJ2-7, with D tentatively TRBD2 (6 bases). Germline loops: CDR1 LGHDT, CDR2 YNNKEL (reference sequence). The CDR3 is 15 amino acids. Trimming pared 5 bases from V and 2 bases from J, leaving 16 bases between. The CDR3: CASSFLRGTAYEQYF. The CDR3 DNA follows: TGTGCCAGCAGCTTCCTTCGCGGGACGGCCTACGAGCAGTACTTC.

V usage is TRBV28 and J usage is TRBJ1-2; TRBD1 is a possible D gene (5 bases). Germline V CDR1 and CDR2: MDHEN, SYDVKM. V shed 7 bases and J shed 4 bases, with 16 bases lying between them. The length of the CDR3 is 14 residues. The CDR3 sequence is CASNVQGLGYGYTF. The DNA of the CDR3 is TGTGCCAGCAACGTTCAGGGTTTAGGCTATGGCTACACCTTC.

The table lists this clone with a count of one. This sequence joins TRBV7-9 and TRBJ1-2, with D unclear. Trimming left V 5 bases short and J 4 bases short, with 8 bases between. Germline values: CDR1 SEHNR, CDR2 FQNEAQ (reference sequence). The CDR3 runs 12 residues. CDR3 sequence: CASSIDTYGYTF. CDR3 nucleotides: TGTGCCAGCAGCATAGACACCTATGGCTACACCTTC.

V is TRBV7-9 and J is TRBJ2-3, with 7 bases identical to TRBD1. The J segment lost 1 base and the V segment lost 4 bases, leaving 8 bases of the junction unmatched. The CDR3 is 16 amino acids. The germline V gene has CDR1 SEHNR and CDR2 FQNEAQ (reference sequence). CDR3 nucleotides: TGTGCCAGCAGCTCCCGAGGGGGCTCGGGCACAGATACGCAGTATTTT. Translated: CASSSRGGSGTDTQYF.

The rearrangement links TRBV19 to TRBJ1-2; D uncertain. Between the trimmed V and J ends, which lost 9 bases and 4 bases, there was a span of 21 bases. Germline CDR1 reads LNHDA; CDR2 reads SQIVND (reference sequence). This CDR3 region has 15 residues. The CDR3 sequence is CASLRRGDLGYGYTF. The CDR3 bases are TGTGCCAGCCTCCGGCGGGGAGACCTGGGCTATGGCTACACCTTC.

The V call is TRBV14, the J call TRBJ2-6; unclear D gene. This CDR3 spans 14 amino acids. CDR1 SGHDN and CDR2 FVKESK come from the germline V gene. V dropped 2 bases and J dropped 1 base, with 3 bases sitting between them. DNA for the CDR3: TGTGCCAGCAGCCAATCTTCTGGGGCCAACGTCCTGACTTTC. Translated: CASSQSSGANVLTF.

The chain recombines TRBV28 with TRBJ1-2; a weak D match, TRBD1 (6 bases). Per the germline V gene, CDR1 is MDHEN and CDR2 is SYDVKM. Trimming pared 2 bases from V and 12 bases from J, leaving 19 bases between. This CDR3 region has 14 residues. The CDR3 sequence is CASSLLGTLEEHTF. The CDR3 nucleotides are TGTGCCAGCAGTTTACTTGGGACATTAGAGGAACACACCTTC.

The DNA for the CDR3 is TGTGCCAGCAGTAATGGACACTCATCACCCCTCCACTTT. It codes for CASSNGHSSPLHF. The chain recombines TRBV6-4 with TRBJ1-6; D is perhaps TRBD1 (5 bases). With 5 bases removed from V and 10 bases from J, the gap between germline ends came to 12 bases. Germline V gives CDR1 MRHNA, CDR2 SNTAGT. The CDR3 has 13 amino acids.

This chain uses TRBV2 with TRBJ2-5, with D tentatively TRBD2 (6 bases). V lost 4 bases and J lost 2, with 11 bases in between. Germline CDR1 and CDR2: SNHLY and FYNNEI. The CDR3 is made up of 14 amino acids. In nucleotides, the CDR3 is TGTGCCAGCAGTGCATTGACTAGGCAAGAGACCCAGTACTTC. Protein sequence: CASSALTRQETQYF.

The chain combines TRBV7-6 with TRBJ2-2; possibly TRBD2 for D (7 bases). Germline V gene data show CDR1 as SGHVS and CDR2 as FNYEAQ. This CDR3 has 16 residues. V was clipped by 4 bases and J by 5 bases, with 17 bases between them. The CDR3 is CASSSITRGGTGELFF. CDR3 nucleotide sequence: TGTGCCAGCAGCTCCATAACCAGGGGAGGGACCGGGGAGCTGTTTTTT. The variable domain in full, with the rest retrieved from reference TRBV7-6 and TRBJ2-2, is GAGVSQSPRYKVTKRGQDVALRCDPISGHVSLYWYRQALGQGPEFLTYFNYEAQQDKSGLPNDRFSAERPEGSISTLTIQRTEQRDSAMYRCASSSITRGGTGELFFGEGSRLTVL.

This sequence joins TRBV6-2 or TRBV6-3 and TRBJ2-1, with D perhaps TRBD2 (7 bases). The CDR3 length is 13 residues. Trimming removed 5 bases from V and 7 bases from J, with 12 bases in between. CDR1 and CDR2 (germline): MNHEY, SVGEGT. DNA for the CDR3: TGTGCCAGCAGTCCAGGGAGGGGGAATGAGCAGTTCTTC. Its translation is CASSPGRGNEQFF.

V usage is TRBV5-1 and J usage is TRBJ2-7; a possible D gene is TRBD1 (6 bases). Germline V CDR1 and CDR2: SGHRS, YFSETQ. This CDR3 comprises 15 residues. V lost 0 bases to trimming and J lost 7 bases, with 17 bases between them. The CDR3 here is CASSLEQGVRWEQYF. In nucleotides, the CDR3 is TGCGCCAGCAGCTTGGAACAGGGAGTAAGGTGGGAGCAGTACTTC. Using reference TRBV5-1 and TRBJ2-7 for the parts outside the CDR3, the full variable domain is KAGVTQTPRYLIKTRGQQVTLSCSPISGHRSVSWYQQTPGQGLQFLFEYFSETQRNKGNFPGRFSGRQFSNSRSEMNVSTLELGDSALYLCASSLEQGVRWEQYFGPGTRLTVT.

This chain links TRBV20-1 with TRBJ1-2; unclear D gene. Trimming took off 3 bases at V and 6 bases at J, with 11 bases between the two ends. Germline lookup yields CDR1 DFQATT and CDR2 SNEGSKA (reference sequence). CDR3 length: 12 amino acids. The chain's CDR3 is CSASGDFDGYTF. Written as DNA, the CDR3 is TGCAGTGCTAGTGGCGACTTCGATGGCTACACCTTC.

This sequence joins TRBV7-9 and TRBJ1-1, with D hard to call. This CDR3 region has 13 residues. Trimming cost V 5 bases and J 4 bases, with 11 bases left between them. CDR1 and CDR2 (germline): SEHNR, FQNEAQ (reference sequence). The CDR3 DNA reads as TGTGCCAGCAGCCCCAGGTTAGTCACTGAAGCTTTCTTT. This translates into CASSPRLVTEAFF.

The chain has TRBV9 and TRBJ2-1; TRBD2 might be the D (5 bases). The germline gives CDR1 SGDLS, CDR2 YYNGEE. V dropped 6 bases and J dropped 8 bases, with 24 bases sitting between them. This CDR3 has 16 amino acids. The CDR3 loop is CASTPRSGQSGDEQFF. Written as DNA, the CDR3 is TGTGCCAGCACCCCGCGAAGCGGCCAGAGTGGGGATGAGCAGTTCTTC.

The chain combines TRBV12-3 or TRBV12-4 with TRBJ2-1; TRBD1 matches at 8 bases. V gave up 5 bases and J gave up 6 bases; unmatched junction bases: 3. CDR3 length: 13 amino acids. The CDR3 nucleotides are TGTGCCAGCAGTCGACAGGGGACCAATGAGCAGTTCTTC. It is translated as CASSRQGTNEQFF.

The chain is built from TRBV19 and TRBJ1-4; D is perhaps TRBD1 (5 bases). The CDR3 extends over 16 amino acids. Germline lookup yields CDR1 LNHDA and CDR2 SQIVND (reference sequence). V was trimmed by 6 bases and J by 8 bases, leaving 22 bases between them. CDR3 sequence: CASRGGRVNAWEKLFF. As DNA, the CDR3 is TGTGCCAGTAGAGGTGGCAGGGTGAACGCTTGGGAAAAACTGTTTTTT.

The rearrangement uses TRBV14 and TRBJ1-1; the match to TRBD1 covers 8 bases. After removal of 3 bases from V and 10 bases from J, the junction contained 4 bases not matched to a gene. The germline V gene has CDR1 SGHDN and CDR2 FVKESK. CDR3 size: 12 residues. This CDR3 reads CASSHGQGPAFF. In DNA form, the CDR3 reads TGTGCCAGCAGCCATGGACAGGGTCCAGCTTTCTTT.

The gene calls are TRBV7-9 and TRBJ2-2; tentative D call: TRBD2 (6 bases). The germline V and J ends were trimmed by 3 bases and 6 bases, with 11 bases remaining between them. The length of the CDR3 is 14 residues. CDR1 SEHNR and CDR2 FQNEAQ come from the germline V gene (reference sequence). The CDR3 DNA reads TGTGCCAGCAGCTTTTTCGGGAGCGCCGGGGAGCTGTTTTTT. As protein: CASSFFGSAGELFF.

The rearrangement uses TRBV7-2 and TRBJ1-1; the D gene is possibly TRBD1 (5 bases). V lost 1 base, J lost 0 bases, and 9 bases lay in between. This CDR3 spans 15 amino acids. Per the germline V gene, CDR1 is SGHTA and CDR2 is FQGNSA. This CDR3 is CASSLVGHLNTEAFF. CDR3 coding DNA: TGTGCCAGCAGCTTAGTTGGACACCTGAACACTGAAGCTTTCTTT.

This sequence joins TRBV27 and TRBJ2-7; D perhaps matches TRBD2 (5 bases). CDR1 and CDR2 (germline): MNHEY, SMNVEV (reference sequence). The CDR3 has 14 residues. Trimming cost V 4 bases and J 2 bases, with 12 bases left between them. CDR3: CASSSGLQPYEQYF. The CDR3 nucleotides read TGTGCCAGCAGTTCGGGGTTACAACCCTACGAGCAGTACTTC.

The J gene is TRBJ2-6, the V gene TRBV3-1 (or the pseudogene TRBV3-2); TRBD1 matches at 9 bases. Germline V gene sequence: CDR1 LGHDT, CDR2 YNNKEL (reference sequence). V was clipped by 4 bases and J by 2 bases; unmatched bases: 0. This CDR3 has 15 residues. In DNA form, the CDR3 reads TGTGCCAGCAGCCGGACAGGGGCTGGGGCCAACGTCCTGACTTTC. Protein sequence: CASSRTGAGANVLTF.

The chain combines TRBV6-6 with TRBJ2-4; 11 nucleotides line up with TRBD1. Germline lookup yields CDR1 MNHNY and CDR2 SVGAGI (reference sequence). V shed 7 bases and J 5 bases; nucleotides not matched to a gene: 10. The CDR3 covers 16 residues. The DNA of the CDR3 is TGTGCCAGCATCTCGGGCGGGACAGGGGGGCAAAACATTCAGTACTTC. It yields the protein CASISGGTGGQNIQYF.

The rearrangement joins TRBV18 to TRBJ1-5; 8 bases map to TRBD1. Germline V gene data show CDR1 as KGHSH and CDR2 as LQKENI. This CDR3 is built from 16 residues. Trimming removed 6 bases from V and 6 bases from J; junction bases left unmatched: 13. CDR3 amino acids: CASSQGARSDIQPQHF. The CDR3 DNA reads TGTGCCAGCTCCCAGGGGGCACGGAGCGACATTCAGCCCCAGCATTTT.

In this sample, this clone turned up once. The chain combines TRBV7-3 with TRBJ1-1; TRBD1 might be the D (6 bases). CDR1 and CDR2 (germline): SGHTA, FQGTGA. Trimming left V 2 bases short and J 3 bases short, with 7 bases between. This CDR3 is 13 amino acids long. The CDR3 region is CASSLSGDTEAFF. The DNA of the CDR3 is TGTGCCAGCAGCTTATCAGGGGACACTGAAGCTTTCTTT.

V gene TRBV5-4 combines with J gene TRBJ1-1; weak D call: TRBD1 (5 bases). The CDR3 consists of 13 residues. Germline lookup yields CDR1 SGHNT and CDR2 YYREEE (reference sequence). Trimming cost V 4 bases and J 4 bases, with 11 bases left between them. The CDR3 loop reads CASSRSGLTEAFF. In nucleotides, the CDR3 is TGTGCCAGCAGCCGATCAGGGCTCACTGAAGCTTTCTTT.

The CDR3 sequence is CASSGTGEAFF. CDR3 in DNA: TGTGCCAGCAGCGGGACAGGGGAAGCTTTCTTT. The rearrangement joins TRBV3-1 (or the pseudogene TRBV3-2) to TRBJ1-1, with 9 bases lining up with TRBD1. V lost 5 bases to trimming and J lost 8 bases; unmatched junction nucleotides: 0. Germline CDR1 LGHDT, CDR2 YNNKEL (reference sequence). CDR3 length: 11 residues.